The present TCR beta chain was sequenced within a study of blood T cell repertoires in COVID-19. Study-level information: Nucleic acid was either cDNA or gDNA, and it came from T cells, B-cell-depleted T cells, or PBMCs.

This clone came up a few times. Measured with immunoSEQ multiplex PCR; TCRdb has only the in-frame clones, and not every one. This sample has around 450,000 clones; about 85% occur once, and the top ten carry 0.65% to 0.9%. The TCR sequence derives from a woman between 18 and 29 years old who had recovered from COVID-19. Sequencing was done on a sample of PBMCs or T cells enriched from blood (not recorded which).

The CDR3 region is CASSPDRSNSPLHF. The CDR3 DNA is TGTGCCAGCAGTCCCGACAGGAGTAATTCACCCCTCCACTTT. The chain recombines TRBV6-5 with TRBJ1-6, with D possibly TRBD1 on 6 matching bases. Germline assignment: CDR1 MNHEY and CDR2 SVGAGI. The CDR3 is made up of 14 amino acids. The V gene lost 5 bases and the J gene lost 6 bases, with 11 bases spanning the gap.